This TCR beta chain appears in the sequencing data of a study of identical twins. In its sample, this clonotype was seen a few times. MiXCR, applied by TCRdb to the 5' RACE reads, yields one record per CDR3 protein. The table includes over 500,000 distinct CDR3 sequences, less than 25% detected once. V dropped 5 bases and J dropped 3 bases, with 10 bases sitting between them. The CDR3 covers 14 residues. In addition, the sample was reused for a study of T cells expressing NK-cell markers. From that second work: Researchers report these clonotypes also headed the CD3+CD56-NKG2C+ fraction in several donors.

Sequencing was carried out using CD4+ T cells sorted from blood. The clonotype was recovered from a young woman in good health. This sequence joins TRBV12-3 or TRBV12-4 and TRBJ2-2; D not certain. This CDR3 is CASSPGRDTGELFF. Here the CDR3 DNA reads TGTGCCAGCAGTCCAGGACGCGACACCGGGGAGCTGTTTTTT.